This T cell receptor beta chain comes out of a study of blood T cell repertoires in COVID-19. Study context: The samples span acute and convalescent COVID-19 from the United States, Italy and Spain. PBMCs, B-cell-depleted T cells, or T cells provided the cDNA or gDNA that made up the material.

The CDR3 totals 16 residues. V lost 3 bases, J lost 1 base, and 16 bases lay in between. Germline CDR1 SGHKS, CDR2 YYEKEE (reference sequence). Repertoires were generated with immunoSEQ multiplex PCR, while TCRdb's copy carries only in-frame clones and drops some. This sample has 60,000 or so clones, with under 85% found just once. This clone was seen a handful of times. The source is an elderly woman with acute or convalescent COVID-19. The sequenced sample consisted of peripheral blood. The V gene is TRBV5-5, the J gene TRBJ1-1; D is possibly TRBD1 (5 bases). The DNA for the CDR3 is TGTGCCAGCAGCTCCCGCGGGGCAGGGCAGAACACTGAAGCTTTCTTT. Encoded protein: CASSSRGAGQNTEAFF. The complete variable domain, with remaining parts taken from reference TRBV5-5 and TRBJ1-1, reads DAGVTQSPTHLIKTRGQQVTLRCSPISGHKSVSWYQQVLGQGPQFIFQYYEKEERGRGNFPDRFSARQFPNYSSELNVNALLLGDSALYLCASSSRGAGQNTEAFFGQGTRLTVV.